This T cell receptor beta chain was observed in a study of T-cell reconstitution after alpha-beta-depleted transplantation in children. Overall study results and limits: Recipient T cells and thymic progenitors that survived were the source of the high TCRbeta diversity seen at day 60 in some patients. After transplant, at about two months, alpha-beta T cells were reportedly derived from several hundred expanded graft clones. T-cell counts and diversity at one year following transplant were attributed mainly to newly produced T cells.

V lost 8 bases to trimming and J lost 5 bases, with 13 bases between them. The CDR3 totals 14 residues. Germline V CDR1 and CDR2: PRHDT, FYEKMQ (reference sequence). This clonotype was observed many times. Antigen specificity is unknown. TCRbeta library construction was performed incorporating unique molecular identifiers. TCRdb recomputed calls from the PCR reads with MiXCR, one row per CDR3 protein. Here the sample spans approximately 31,000 distinct CDR3 sequences, around 6% being singletons. V usage is TRBV13 and J usage is TRBJ1-6; tentatively, D is TRBD1 (6 bases). The source is a child under two years old who had a stem cell transplant for acute myeloid leukemia, so the T cells may come from the graft donor. The sample here was peripheral blood, taken 60 days after TCRalphabeta/CD19-depleted stem cell transplant. The CDR3 reads CASCGRGDNSPLHF. DNA for the CDR3: TGTGCCAGCTGCGGAAGGGGGGATAATTCACCCCTCCACTTT.